This paragraph covers one T cell receptor (beta chain) sequence. The target antigen is unknown. The entry originates in a study of T cell responses to AZD1222 COVID-19 vaccine. Study-wide results and caveats: Donors, mostly white British, included more females; clonal diversity was possibly underestimated.

The repertoire was sequenced with immunoSEQ multiplex PCR; TCRdb's copy has only in-frame clones and lacks some. The repertoire consists of about 190,000 clones, with around 94% occurring once and the leading ten covering roughly 1.3%. CDR3 size: 15 residues. Per germline, CDR1 SGHKS and CDR2 YYEKEE (reference sequence). The ends were cut back, 5 bases at V and 0 bases at J, with 14 bases in the middle. The specimen was peripheral blood, collected on day 0 of AZD1222 vaccination. The receptor was derived from an adult in good health. The chain has TRBV5-5 and TRBJ1-1; no clear D. The CDR3, as DNA: TGTGCCAGCAGTCTGGAGATCGGGTTGAACACTGAAGCTTTCTTT. Its protein product is CASSLEIGLNTEAFF.